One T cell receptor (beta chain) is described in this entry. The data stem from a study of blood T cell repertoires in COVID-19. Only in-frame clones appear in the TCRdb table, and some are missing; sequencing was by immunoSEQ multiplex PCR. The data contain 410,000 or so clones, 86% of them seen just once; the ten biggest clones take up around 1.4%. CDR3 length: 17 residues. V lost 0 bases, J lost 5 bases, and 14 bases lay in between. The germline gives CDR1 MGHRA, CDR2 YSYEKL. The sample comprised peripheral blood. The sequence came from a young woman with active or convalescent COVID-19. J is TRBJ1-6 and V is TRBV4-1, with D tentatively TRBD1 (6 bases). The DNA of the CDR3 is TGCGCCAGCAGCCAAGAATGGGGGGGCGCGCATAATTCACCCCTCCACTTT. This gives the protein CASSQEWGGAHNSPLHF.